Below, one T cell receptor (beta chain) is given with its context. Its antigen specificity is not known. No quality values exist for individual bases; no much larger clone is one base distant. The same DNA, extracted from blood mononuclear cells, served for both the TCR sequencing and the STAT3 sequencing. These data belong to a study of STAT3 mutations in large granular lymphocyte leukemia (dated by TCRdb to about 2019). Context from the whole study: Canonical activating STAT3 mutations were detected in roughly half of the longitudinally sequenced T-LGLL patients. As controls within the study, a couple of patients with natural killer LGL leukemia were also sequenced longitudinally. Patients were sequenced at 4 time points on average, with the number of samplings per patient ranging from 2 to 8. One or more immunosuppressive therapy regimens were given to more than half of T-LGLL patients, and hematologic response was seen in about 36% of the treated patients. From an initial cohort of 200 to 250 LGL patients, approximately 18 representative T-LGLL cases were selected for longitudinal TCRbeta and STAT3 sequencing. Serial deep sequencing of TCRbeta CDR3 and STAT3 was performed in patients with T-cell large granular lymphocyte leukemia to reconstruct clonal hierarchy and dynamics. Overall study outcomes, separate from this receptor: Because no samples were available when a clone first appeared, clonal expansion was inferred from samplings taken at other points. The burden of the dominant TCR clone was higher than the STAT3 mutant burden in several patients, which suggests that the STAT3 mutation arose secondarily inside a clone that had already expanded. TCR clonotype switching after therapy was seen in about 30% of the 18 patients, with all newly emerging clones being STAT3 wild type. Because codominant clonotypes persisted in some patients, a small but highly pathogenic clone may have been missed. At least one immunodominant TCRbeta clonotype was identified in every T-LGLL patient, and multiple immunodominant subclonotypes were identified in about half of the T-LGLL patients. Linking therapy response to changes in TCR clonal burden was complicated by variable intervals between samplings and by differing treatment regimens.

An Illumina MiSeq was used to sequence the TCRbeta libraries, yielding an average of approximately 40,000 productive templates per sample. Multiplex PCR amplification was used to generate TCRbeta CDR3 libraries with the immunoSEQ assay. The authors' analysis ran thus. Repertoire diversity was computed as previously defined, with values near 0 indicating extremely monoclonal samples. Not all clones reach the TCRdb copy of this immuneACCESS table, which keeps in-frame sequences only. Checked studies attribute under half of the gap to unresolved V genes and leave the rest unexplained. The D gene and trimming were derived from the DNA, and the V and J assignments and clone size from that table. In this sample the table shows about 5,500 clones, 85% to 95% of which occur a single time. The biggest ten clones account for around 35% of the sample. In the germline V gene, CDR1 corresponds to SQVTM and CDR2 to ANQGSEA. V and J are trimmed by 0 bases and 3 bases, and the gene matches miss 7 bases of the junction. Including cysteine and phenylalanine, the CDR3 has 15 amino acids. Solely the CDR3 DNA is kept, with 45 bases framed from the first base.

This sequence uses TRBV29-1 and TRBJ2-7; TRBD2 agrees with 8 junctional bases. The material sequenced was peripheral blood mononuclear cells. This TCR came from a man in his 60s with T-cell large granular lymphocyte leukemia. Some clones in this sample may be carry-over from other donors' samples. The age is the age at diagnosis. The nucleotide sequence is given as TGCAGCGTTGAAGATTTTGGCGCGGGAGGCTACGAGCAGTACTTC. It is translated as CSVEDFGAGGYEQYF.